One sample yielded the 13 T cell receptor beta chains listed below, sequenced in a study of blood T cells in healthy people across ages. A second PCR, run for about 6 to 11 cycles, used a sample-barcoded 5' primer plus a J-beta primer mix. In TCRdb, the 5' RACE reads were re-called with MiXCR into one record per CDR3 protein. The data show almost 550,000 distinct CDR3 sequences, 20% to 30% seen once. A further study also used this sample, focusing on T cells of mothers and their children.

Sequencing was done on a sample of blood. These receptors originate from a boy under 18 in good health.

The gene calls are TRBV28 and TRBJ2-6; tentatively, D is TRBD1 (6 bases). The CDR3 is 20 residues long. Germline V gives CDR1 MDHEN, CDR2 SYDVKM. V lost 8 bases and J lost 0, with 26 bases in between. As DNA, the CDR3 is TGTGCCAGCGACGGTCCGGGACACACACGTACAGCCTCTGGGGCCAACGTCCTGACTTTC. Translated, it gives CASDGPGHTRTASGANVLTF.

The chain combines TRBV12-3 or TRBV12-4 with TRBJ2-7; 11 bases map to TRBD2. The CDR3 loop spans 15 amino acids. The junction had 6 bases not matched to a gene; V was cut back by 7 bases and J by 1 base. Written as DNA, the CDR3 is TGTGCCAGCACCCGCTGGACTAGCGGGTCCTACGAGCAGTACTTC. It translates to CASTRWTSGSYEQYF.

This chain uses TRBV7-2 with TRBJ1-4; a possible D gene is TRBD1 (6 bases). Germline V gene sequence: CDR1 SGHTA, CDR2 FQGNSA. Deletions cut 4 bases from V and 4 bases from J, with 19 bases between. CDR3 length: 17 amino acids. CDR3 region: CASSSSVGGRINEKLFF. In nucleotides, the CDR3 is TGTGCCAGCAGCTCCTCGGTCGGGGGGCGGATTAATGAAAAACTGTTTTTT. Based on the CDR3 plus reference TRBV7-2 and TRBJ1-4, the full variable domain is GAGVSQSPSNKVTEKGKDVELRCDPISGHTALYWYRQSLGQGLEFLIYFQGNSAPDKSGLPSDRFSAERTGGSVSTLTIQRTQQEDSAVYLCASSSSVGGRINEKLFFGSGTQLSVL.

This clonotype was detected a few times. This chain links TRBV5-1 with TRBJ2-5; weak D call: TRBD2 (5 bases). The closer fit of TRBJ2-7 to the DNA end suggests the J call may be wrong. Looked up from germline, CDR1 is SGHRS and CDR2 is YFSETQ. The CDR3 runs to 15 residues. The CDR3 DNA follows: TGCGCCAGCAGCTGGAGGACGGGAAGCTCCTACGAGCAGTACTTC. It codes for CASSWRTGSSYEQYF.

The sample holds a few counts of this clonotype. The chain uses TRBV4-3 and TRBJ1-1, with unresolved D. The CDR3 has 11 residues. Germline values: CDR1 LGHNA, CDR2 YSLEER. V dropped 9 bases and J dropped 10 bases, with 15 bases sitting between them. The CDR3 loop is CASGPPSGAFF. For the CDR3, the DNA is TGCGCCAGTGGGCCCCCCTCCGGAGCTTTCTTT.

V is TRBV7-8 and J is TRBJ1-2, with 8 nucleotides matching TRBD1. There are 16 residues in the CDR3. Trimming removed 3 bases from V and 4 bases from J; junction bases left unmatched: 10. The germline V gene has CDR1 SGHVS and CDR2 FQNEAQ. The CDR3: CASSLFRGPVAYGYTF. CDR3 nucleotides: TGTGCCAGCAGCTTGTTCAGGGGGCCCGTGGCCTATGGCTACACCTTC.

The chain carries TRBV28 and TRBJ2-2; no clear D gene. V was pared by 4 bases and J by 4 bases, with 16 bases between. This CDR3 comprises 16 residues. Germline CDR1 MDHEN, CDR2 SYDVKM. CDR3 sequence: CASSSASQPSTGELFF. CDR3 DNA sequence: TGTGCCAGCAGTTCGGCCAGCCAGCCTTCCACCGGGGAGCTGTTTTTT.

V gene TRBV7-2 combines with J gene TRBJ1-4; 9 bases are shared with TRBD1. The germline CDR1 and CDR2 sequences are SGHTA and FQGNSA. The CDR3 has 15 amino acids. The junction had 7 bases not matched to a gene; V was cut back by 3 bases and J by 8 bases. In DNA, the CDR3 is TGTGCCAGCAGCTTTGGGACAGGGACCCGAGAAAAACTGTTTTTT. Its translation is CASSFGTGTREKLFF.

V gene TRBV12-3 or TRBV12-4 combines with J gene TRBJ2-7; no clear D gene. This CDR3 comprises 13 residues. Trimming removed 3 bases from V and 2 bases from J, with 8 bases in between. The DNA for the CDR3 is TGTGCCAGCAGTTTCGATGGCCCCTACGAGCAGTACTTC. As protein: CASSFDGPYEQYF.

A few counts support this clonotype. J is TRBJ2-3 and V is TRBV13; 12 bases align to TRBD1. V shed 5 bases, J shed 8 bases, and the junction held 5 bases outside the gene matches. This CDR3 is 14 amino acids long. Germline CDR1 PRHDT, CDR2 FYEKMQ (reference sequence). The CDR3 sequence: CASSQGQGAGTQYF. CDR3 DNA: TGTGCCAGCAGCCAGGGACAGGGGGCTGGTACGCAGTATTTT.

The chain employs TRBV7-6 and TRBJ2-2; 9 bases line up with TRBD1. The CDR3 runs 15 residues. With V trimmed by 5 bases and J by 2 bases, 3 bases remained unmatched. The germline gives CDR1 SGHVS, CDR2 FNYEAQ. In DNA, the CDR3 is TGTGCCAGCAGCCGGGACAGGGTCAACACCGGGGAGCTGTTTTTT. Translating gives CASSRDRVNTGELFF.

The chain employs TRBV15 and TRBJ1-2, with D possibly TRBD1 on 5 matching bases. This CDR3 is 13 amino acids long. Germline V gene sequence: CDR1 LNHNV, CDR2 YYDKDF (reference sequence). Trimming shortened V by 3 bases and J by 8 bases, and 13 bases separated the two germline ends. CDR3 region: CATSSRRGNGYTF. The CDR3 DNA reads as TGTGCCACCAGCAGTCGGCGGGGGAACGGCTACACCTTC.

In DNA form, the CDR3 reads TGTGCCAGCAGTGACTTTAGGTATGAGCAGTTCTTC. Translation gives CASSDFRYEQFF. This sequence joins TRBV3-1 and TRBJ2-5; D uncertain. The J call may be wrong; the DNA end is better matched by TRBJ2-1. The CDR3 runs 12 residues. The germline gives CDR1 LGHDT, CDR2 YNNKEL (reference sequence).